A selection of T cell receptor beta chains follows, all from one sample in a study of cytomegalovirus exposure and HLA in healthy donors. Only in-frame clones appear in the TCRdb table, and some are missing; sequencing was by immunoSEQ multiplex PCR. This table holds under 150,000 clones, about 80% found once. The sequencing input was PBMCs. The source is a man aged 18 to 29 in good health and CMV-seronegative. Each CDR3 is given with its conserved first and last residue. The order of the fields is J gene, D gene, clone size, V gene, CDR3 protein, CDR3 DNA. The D gene is left open where the match is weak. Only part of the rows carry a size: once, few, many, or a class if the clone is expanded.

TRBJ1-1 | - | - | TRBV29-1 | CSVVRDGVTEAFF | TGCAGCGTGGTCAGGGATGGGGTAACTGAAGCTTTCTTT
TRBJ1-2 | TRBD1 | - | TRBV28 | CASSVGTGANYTF | TGTGCCAGCAGCGTGGGGACAGGGGCTAACTACACCTTC
TRBJ2-1 | TRBD1 | - | TRBV7-9 | CASSDRDREYNEQFF | TGTGCCAGCAGCGATCGGGACAGGGAGTACAATGAGCAGTTCTTC
TRBJ2-5 | - | - | TRBV18 | CASSPFQARETQYF | TGTGCCAGCTCACCGTTCCAGGCCCGGGAGACCCAGTACTTC
TRBJ2-2 | - | few | TRBV4-1 | CASSQGAAVNTGELFF | TGCGCCAGCAGCCAAGGGGCCGCCGTGAACACCGGGGAGCTGTTTTTT
TRBJ2-3 | TRBD2 | - | TRBV9 | CASSVGAGGVTDTQYF | TGTGCCAGCAGCGTAGGTGCGGGGGGGGTCACAGATACGCAGTATTTT
TRBJ2-3 | - | once | TRBV28 | CASSSRTTGRNTQYF | TGTGCCAGCAGCTCCCGGACCACCGGGAGAAATACGCAGTATTTT
TRBJ2-6 | TRBD1 | - | TRBV5-1 | CASSFRDRVAGANVLTF | TGCGCCAGCAGCTTCCGGGACAGGGTGGCTGGGGCCAACGTCCTGACTTTC
TRBJ1-5 | - | - | TRBV19 | CASNAEVVGNQPQHF | TGTGCCAGTAATGCGGAGGTTGTGGGCAATCAGCCCCAGCATTTT
TRBJ1-6 | - | - | TRBV6-1 | CASSESFQAWDSPLHF | TGTGCCAGCAGTGAGTCGTTTCAGGCGTGGGATTCACCCCTCCACTTT
TRBJ1-2 | TRBD1 | few | TRBV25-1 | CASSGQGLGYTF | TGTGCCAGCAGTGGACAGGGTCTTGGCTACACCTTC
TRBJ2-7 | - | few | TRBV11-2 | CASSLDPAGYEQYF | TGTGCCAGCAGCTTAGATCCAGCGGGTTACGAGCAGTACTTC
TRBJ2-4 | - | - | TRBV11-2 | CASSLQGYGKNIQYF | TGTGCCAGCAGCTTGCAGGGTTACGGCAAAAACATTCAGTACTTC
TRBJ2-2 | - | - | TRBV5-4 | CASSLGAAPTGELFF | TGTGCCAGCAGCTTGGGGGCAGCTCCCACCGGGGAGCTGTTTTTT
TRBJ2-7 | TRBD1 | - | TRBV6-1 | CASSAGTGTFYSYEQYF | TGTGCCAGCAGTGCCGGGACAGGGACTTTTTACTCCTACGAGCAGTACTTC
TRBJ1-1 | - | - | TRBV7-2 | CASSPRRPNTEAFF | TGTGCCAGCAGCCCCCGCAGGCCAAACACTGAAGCTTTCTTT
TRBJ2-1 | - | - | TRBV6-6 | CASEGTQHYNEQFF | TGTGCCAGTGAGGGGACACAGCACTACAATGAGCAGTTCTTC
TRBJ1-1 | - | - | TRBV9 | CASSVVGQGSGTEAFF | TGTGCCAGCAGCGTAGTGGGGCAGGGATCGGGCACTGAAGCTTTCTTT
TRBJ1-3 | - | - | TRBV7-2 | CASSLGGGLAGNTIYF | TGTGCCAGCAGCTTAGGGGGGGGGCTAGCTGGAAACACCATATATTTT
TRBJ2-1 | TRBD2 | - | TRBV5-8 | CASRTPGLAGGSSYNEQFF | TGTGCCAGCAGAACACCGGGACTAGCGGGAGGGAGCTCCTACAATGAGCAGTTCTTC
TRBJ2-6 | TRBD1 | - | TRBV15 | CATSLGTGRSGANVLTF | TGTGCCACCAGCCTAGGGACAGGGCGCTCTGGGGCCAACGTCCTGACTTTC
TRBJ2-3 | - | few | TRBV9 | CASSVGRADTQYF | TGTGCCAGCAGCGTAGGGAGGGCAGATACGCAGTATTTT